These T cell receptor beta chains were read from a single sample in a study of T cells in Graves' hyperthyroidism and ophthalmopathy. Via MiXCR, TCRdb re-called the multiplex PCR reads, giving one row per CDR3 protein. The sample gives 450,000 to 700,000 distinct CDR3 sequences, around 42% of which show up once; around 8% is in the top ten. The sample comprised peripheral blood or thyroid tissue (not recorded which). The receptors were sampled from a woman in her late teens or twenties with Graves' hyperthyroidism. Both conserved end residues are part of each CDR3. D genes are given only for firm matches. Rows give clone size only sometimes, using once, few, many, or a class for an expanded clone.

CDR3 DNA | CDR3 protein | clone size | D gene | J gene | V gene
TGTGCCAGCAGCCGAAGACAAGAGGCTAATGAAAAACTGTTTTTT | CASSRRQEANEKLFF | . | . | TRBJ1-4 | TRBV3-1
TGTGCCACCAGCGACTGGACTAGCGGGGCGGAAGCAGATACGCAGTATTTT | CATSDWTSGAEADTQYF | few | TRBD2 | TRBJ2-3 | TRBV24-1
TGTGCCAGCAGTTGGACAGGCCTTCGGGCCGAGCAGTACTTC | CASSWTGLRAEQYF | . | TRBD1 | TRBJ2-7 | TRBV25-1
TGTGCCAGCAGCTCCCATCATTCTGGGGTCAACTATGGCTACACCTTC | CASSSHHSGVNYGYTF | . | . | TRBJ1-2 | TRBV11-2
TGCAGCACCCGACTCGGAGAAAAACTGTTTTTT | CSTRLGEKLFF | many | . | TRBJ1-4 | TRBV29-1
TGTGCCAGCTCCCGGCCCGAATCAGCCTACGAGCAGTACTTC | CASSRPESAYEQYF | few | . | TRBJ2-7 | TRBV7-9
TGTGCCAGCAGCGTAGGACAGGAGAACTATGGCTACACCTTC | CASSVGQENYGYTF | few | . | TRBJ1-2 | TRBV9
TGCAGCGTTGGGGACGGGACTAGCGGATACACCTTC | CSVGDGTSGYTF | . | . | TRBJ1-2 | TRBV29-1
TGTGCCAGCAGCTTAGTGGGACCCCTATCCTACGAGCAGTACTTC | CASSLVGPLSYEQYF | many | . | TRBJ2-7 | TRBV7-6
TGCAGCGTTGACGAGGCAGGACAGACTGAAGCTTTC | CSVDEAGQTEAF | . | . | TRBJ2-6 | TRBV29-1
TGCGCCAGCAGCTTGGCCTTAGCGGGAGGGCTCTCTGAGACCCAGTACTTC | CASSLALAGGLSETQYF | . | TRBD2 | TRBJ2-5 | TRBV5-1
TGTGCCAGCCGAGGGGCGGACTCCCAAAAAGCCTACGAGCAGTACTTC | CASRGADSQKAYEQYF | . | . | TRBJ2-7 | TRBV28